This T cell receptor beta chain stems from a study of T cells in women clearing cervical HPV infection. A note on this clone: Read data end 3 residues before the CDR3 end; the end is taken from the germline J gene.

Using immunoSEQ multiplex PCR, the repertoire was profiled, and TCRdb retains in-frame clones only, with some absent. The sample totals tens of thousands of clones. V was shortened by 3 bases and J by 0 bases, with 12 bases between the two germline ends. The CDR3 runs 16 residues. Germline V CDR1 and CDR2: KGHSH, LQKENI. This chain uses TRBV18 with TRBJ1-3; D may be TRBD1 (6 bases). Sequences were obtained from blood buffy coat. This receptor was identified in a woman between 18 and 70 years old with a cervical HPV16 infection that either progressed to CIN3+ or cleared (not recorded which). Incomplete CDR3 DNA: TGTGCCAGCTCACCGACAGGTGACTACTCTGGAAACACC. Translated, it gives CASSPTGDYSGNT. From start to end, the CDR3 is CASSPTGDYSGNTIYF.